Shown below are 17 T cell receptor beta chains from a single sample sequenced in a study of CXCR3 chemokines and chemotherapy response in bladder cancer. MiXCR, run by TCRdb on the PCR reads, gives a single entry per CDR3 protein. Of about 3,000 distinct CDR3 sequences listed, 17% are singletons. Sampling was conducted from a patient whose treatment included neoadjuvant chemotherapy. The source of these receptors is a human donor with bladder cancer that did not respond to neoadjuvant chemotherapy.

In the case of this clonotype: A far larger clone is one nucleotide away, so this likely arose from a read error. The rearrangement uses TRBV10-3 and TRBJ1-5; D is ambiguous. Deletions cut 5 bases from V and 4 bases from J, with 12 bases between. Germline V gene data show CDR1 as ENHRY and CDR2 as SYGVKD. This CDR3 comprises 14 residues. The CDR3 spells CAISYGQDNQPQHF. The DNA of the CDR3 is TGTGCCATCAGTTACGGGCAGGATAATCAGCCCCAGCATTTT.

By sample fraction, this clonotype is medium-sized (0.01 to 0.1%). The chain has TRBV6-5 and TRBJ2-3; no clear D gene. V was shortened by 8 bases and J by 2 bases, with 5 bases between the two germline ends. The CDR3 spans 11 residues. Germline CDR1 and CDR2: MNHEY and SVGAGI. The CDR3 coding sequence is TGTGCCAGCGAAGACACAGATACGCAGTATTTT. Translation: CASEDTDTQYF.

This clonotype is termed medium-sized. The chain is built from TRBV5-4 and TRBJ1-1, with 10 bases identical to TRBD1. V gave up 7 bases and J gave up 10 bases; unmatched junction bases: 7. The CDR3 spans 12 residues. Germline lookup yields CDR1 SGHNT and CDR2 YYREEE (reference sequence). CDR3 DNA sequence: TGTGCCAGCGGGGACAGGGGACCGGCAGCTTTCTTT. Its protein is CASGDRGPAAFF.

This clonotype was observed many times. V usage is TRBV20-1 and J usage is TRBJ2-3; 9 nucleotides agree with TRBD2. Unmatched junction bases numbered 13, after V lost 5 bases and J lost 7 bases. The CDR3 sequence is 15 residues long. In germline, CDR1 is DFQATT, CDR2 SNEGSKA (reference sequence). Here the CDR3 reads CSAAPGLAPSNTQYF. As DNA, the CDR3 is TGCAGTGCTGCTCCGGGACTAGCCCCCTCCAATACGCAGTATTTT.

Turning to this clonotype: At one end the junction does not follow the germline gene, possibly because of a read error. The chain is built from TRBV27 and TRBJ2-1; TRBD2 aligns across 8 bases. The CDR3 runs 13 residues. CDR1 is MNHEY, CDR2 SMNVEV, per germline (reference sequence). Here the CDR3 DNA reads TGTGCCAGCAGTTTGGGCGGGGGGTACGCGCGGTACTTC. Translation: CASSLGGGYARYF.

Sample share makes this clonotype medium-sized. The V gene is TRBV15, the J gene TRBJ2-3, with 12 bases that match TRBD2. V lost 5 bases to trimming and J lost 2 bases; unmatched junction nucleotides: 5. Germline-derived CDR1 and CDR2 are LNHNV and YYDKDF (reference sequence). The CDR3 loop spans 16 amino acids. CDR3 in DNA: TGTGCCACCAGCTTACGACTAGCGGGGGCCACAGATACGCAGTATTTT. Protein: CATSLRLAGATDTQYF.

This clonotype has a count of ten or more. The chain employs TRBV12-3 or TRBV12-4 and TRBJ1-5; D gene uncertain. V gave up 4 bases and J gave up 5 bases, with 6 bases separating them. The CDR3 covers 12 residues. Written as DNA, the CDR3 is TGTGCCAGCAGTTATGCAGATCAGCCCCAGCATTTT. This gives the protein CASSYADQPQHF.

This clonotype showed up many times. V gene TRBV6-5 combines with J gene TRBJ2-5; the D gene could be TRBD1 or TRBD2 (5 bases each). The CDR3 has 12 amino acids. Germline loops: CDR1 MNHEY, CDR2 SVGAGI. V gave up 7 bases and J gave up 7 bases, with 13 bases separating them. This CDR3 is CASTEGFGTQYF. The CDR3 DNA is TGTGCCAGCACCGAGGGGTTCGGGACCCAGTACTTC.

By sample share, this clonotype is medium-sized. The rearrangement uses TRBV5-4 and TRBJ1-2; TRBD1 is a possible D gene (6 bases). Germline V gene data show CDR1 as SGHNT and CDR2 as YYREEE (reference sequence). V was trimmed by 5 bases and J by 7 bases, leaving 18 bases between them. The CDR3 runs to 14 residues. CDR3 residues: CASSSGGGARGYTF. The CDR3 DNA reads TGTGCCAGCAGTTCTGGAGGGGGGGCGCGTGGCTACACCTTC.

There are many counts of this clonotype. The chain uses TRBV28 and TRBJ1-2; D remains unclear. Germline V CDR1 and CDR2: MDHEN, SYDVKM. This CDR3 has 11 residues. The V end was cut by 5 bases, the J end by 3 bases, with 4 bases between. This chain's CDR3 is CASSGYYGYTF. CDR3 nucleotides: TGTGCCAGCAGTGGATACTATGGCTACACCTTC.

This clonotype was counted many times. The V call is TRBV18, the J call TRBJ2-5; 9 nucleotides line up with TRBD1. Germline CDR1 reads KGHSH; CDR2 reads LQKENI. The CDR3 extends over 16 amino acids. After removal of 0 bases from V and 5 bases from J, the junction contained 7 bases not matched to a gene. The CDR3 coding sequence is TGTGCCAGCTCACCACCATCCGGGACAGGGTTCGAGACCCAGTACTTC. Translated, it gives CASSPPSGTGFETQYF.

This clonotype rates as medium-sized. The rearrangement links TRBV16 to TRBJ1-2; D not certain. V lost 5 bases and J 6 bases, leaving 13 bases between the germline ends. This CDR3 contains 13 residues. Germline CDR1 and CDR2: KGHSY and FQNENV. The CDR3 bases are TGTGCCAGCAGCGTTCAAGGCGGAGATGGCTACACCTTC. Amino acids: CASSVQGGDGYTF.

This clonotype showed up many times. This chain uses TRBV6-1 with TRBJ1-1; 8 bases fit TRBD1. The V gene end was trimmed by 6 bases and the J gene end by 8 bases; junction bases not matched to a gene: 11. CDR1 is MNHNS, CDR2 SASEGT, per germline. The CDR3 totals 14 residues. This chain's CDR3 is CASREDRDWVEAFF. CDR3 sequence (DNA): TGTGCCAGCAGGGAGGACAGGGACTGGGTCGAAGCTTTCTTT.

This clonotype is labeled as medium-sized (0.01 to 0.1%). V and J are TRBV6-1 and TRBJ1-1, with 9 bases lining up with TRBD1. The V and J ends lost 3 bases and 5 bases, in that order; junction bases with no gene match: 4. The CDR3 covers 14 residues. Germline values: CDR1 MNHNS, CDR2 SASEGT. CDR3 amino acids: CASSETGGRTEAFF. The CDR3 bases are TGTGCCAGCAGTGAGACAGGGGGAAGAACTGAAGCTTTCTTT.

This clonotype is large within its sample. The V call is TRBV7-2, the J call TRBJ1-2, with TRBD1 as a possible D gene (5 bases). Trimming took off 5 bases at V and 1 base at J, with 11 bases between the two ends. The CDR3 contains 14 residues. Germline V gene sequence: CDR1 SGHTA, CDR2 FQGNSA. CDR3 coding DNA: TGTGCCAGCAGCCCGCAGGGAAATAACTATGGCTACACCTTC. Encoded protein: CASSPQGNNYGYTF.

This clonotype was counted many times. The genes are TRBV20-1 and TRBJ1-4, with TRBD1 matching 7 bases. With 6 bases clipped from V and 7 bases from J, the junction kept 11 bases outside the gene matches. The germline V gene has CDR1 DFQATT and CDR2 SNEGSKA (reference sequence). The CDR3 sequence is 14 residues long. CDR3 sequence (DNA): TGCAGTGCGACCGATACAGGGGCCGGTGAAAAACTGTTTTTT. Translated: CSATDTGAGEKLFF.

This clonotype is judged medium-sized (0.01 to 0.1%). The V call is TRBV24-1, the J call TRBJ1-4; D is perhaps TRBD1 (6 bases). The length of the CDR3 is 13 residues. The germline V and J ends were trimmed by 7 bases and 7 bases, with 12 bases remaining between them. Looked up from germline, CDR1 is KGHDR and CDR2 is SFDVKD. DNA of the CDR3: TGTGCCACCAGGCACAGGGTTGGTGAAAAACTGTTTTTT. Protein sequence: CATRHRVGEKLFF.